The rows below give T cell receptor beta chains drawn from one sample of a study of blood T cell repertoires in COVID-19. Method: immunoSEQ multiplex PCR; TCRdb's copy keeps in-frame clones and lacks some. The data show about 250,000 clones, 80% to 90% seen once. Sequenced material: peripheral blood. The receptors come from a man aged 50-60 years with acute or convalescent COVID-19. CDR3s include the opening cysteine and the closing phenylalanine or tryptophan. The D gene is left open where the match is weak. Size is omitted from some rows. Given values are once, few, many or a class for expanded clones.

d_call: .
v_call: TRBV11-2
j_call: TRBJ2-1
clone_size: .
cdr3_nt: TGTGCCAGCAGCCCCAGGGCCTATGAGCAGTTCTTC
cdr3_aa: CASSPRAYEQFF

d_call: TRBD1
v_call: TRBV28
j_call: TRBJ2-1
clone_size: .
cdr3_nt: TGTGCCAGCAGTTTAGACGACAGGGTGTTTAGGTTCTTC
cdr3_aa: CASSLDDRVFRFF

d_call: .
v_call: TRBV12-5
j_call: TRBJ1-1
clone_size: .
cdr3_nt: TGTGCTAGTGGTTCGTGGAACACTGAAGCTTTCTTT
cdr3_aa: CASGSWNTEAFF

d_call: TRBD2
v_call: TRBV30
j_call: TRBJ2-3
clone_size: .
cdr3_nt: TGTGCCTGGAATTCCGGGGCTAGCGGGCAAGATACGCAGTATTTT
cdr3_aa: CAWNSGASGQDTQYF

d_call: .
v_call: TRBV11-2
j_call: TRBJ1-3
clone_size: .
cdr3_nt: TGTGCCAGCAGCTTAGGGACAGTCGGAAACACCATATATTTT
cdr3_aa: CASSLGTVGNTIYF

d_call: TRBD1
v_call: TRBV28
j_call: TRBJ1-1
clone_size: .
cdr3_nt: TGTGCCAGCAACAGGGGCACTGAAGCTTTCTTT
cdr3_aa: CASNRGTEAFF

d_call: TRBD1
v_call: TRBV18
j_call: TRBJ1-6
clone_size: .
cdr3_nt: TGTGCCAGCTCACTTCGGGACAGGGGTTCACCCCTCCACTTT
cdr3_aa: CASSLRDRGSPLHF

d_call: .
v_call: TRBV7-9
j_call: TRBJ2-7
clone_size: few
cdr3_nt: TGTGCCAGCAGACCCCGGGACTCAGACTACGAGCAGTACTTC
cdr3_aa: CASRPRDSDYEQYF

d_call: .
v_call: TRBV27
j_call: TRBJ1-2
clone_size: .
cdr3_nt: TGTGCCAGCAGTCCCCTACGAGTTGACAGCTATGGCTACACCTTC
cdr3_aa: CASSPLRVDSYGYTF

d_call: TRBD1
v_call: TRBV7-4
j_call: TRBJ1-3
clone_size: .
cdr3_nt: TGTGCCAGCAGCTTAGACAGGGGGACTGGAAACACCATATATTTT
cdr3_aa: CASSLDRGTGNTIYF

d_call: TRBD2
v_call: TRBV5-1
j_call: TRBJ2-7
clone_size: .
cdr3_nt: TGCGCCAGCAGCCCGGGACTAGCGGGAGAATACGAGCAGTACTTC
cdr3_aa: CASSPGLAGEYEQYF

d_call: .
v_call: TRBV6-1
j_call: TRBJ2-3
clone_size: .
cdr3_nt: TGTGCCAGCAGTGAAGATTCCATAACGGGGGATACGCAGTATTTT
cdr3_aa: CASSEDSITGDTQYF

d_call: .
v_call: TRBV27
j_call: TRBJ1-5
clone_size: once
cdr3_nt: TGTGCCAGCAGCGTGACCCCCAGGGCAACTGAACCCCAGCATTTT
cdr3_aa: CASSVTPRATEPQHF

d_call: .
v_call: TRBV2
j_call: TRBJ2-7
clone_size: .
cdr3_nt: TGTGCCAGCATTCGGGTTAGCTCCTACGAGCAGTACTTC
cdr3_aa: CASIRVSSYEQYF

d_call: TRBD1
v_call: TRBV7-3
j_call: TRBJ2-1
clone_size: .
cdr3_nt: TGTGCCAGCAGCTCATCCGGGACAGGATACAATGAGCAGTTCTTC
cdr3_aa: CASSSSGTGYNEQFF

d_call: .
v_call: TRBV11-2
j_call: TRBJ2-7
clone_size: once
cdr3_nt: TGTGCCAGCAGCTTAAGAGCTCTCGGGGGAGTGCCCTACGAGCAGTACTTC
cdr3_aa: CASSLRALGGVPYEQYF

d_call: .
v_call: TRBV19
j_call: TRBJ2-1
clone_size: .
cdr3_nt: TGTGCCAGTAGATCCAGACGGGGGGCTTACAATGAGCAGTTCTTC
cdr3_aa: CASRSRRGAYNEQFF

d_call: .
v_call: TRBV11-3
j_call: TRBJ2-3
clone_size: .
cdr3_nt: TGTGCCAGCAGCAAAGGGGAAGATACGCAGTATTTT
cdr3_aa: CASSKGEDTQYF

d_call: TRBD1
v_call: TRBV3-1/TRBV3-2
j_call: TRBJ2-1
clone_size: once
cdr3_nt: TGTGCCAGCAGCCAGGGACAGGGCTACGATGAGCAGTTCTTC
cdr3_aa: CASSQGQGYDEQFF

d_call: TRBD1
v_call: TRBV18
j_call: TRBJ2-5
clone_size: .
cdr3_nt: TGTACCAGCTCTTCGGGACAGGGGTCTCAAGAGACCCAGTACTTC
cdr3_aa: CTSSSGQGSQETQYF

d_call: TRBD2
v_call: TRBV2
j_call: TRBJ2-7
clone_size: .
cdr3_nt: TGTGCCAGCAGTTTAGGCCGCGGCGGGACTAAAACATACGAGCAGTACTTC
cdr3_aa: CASSLGRGGTKTYEQYF

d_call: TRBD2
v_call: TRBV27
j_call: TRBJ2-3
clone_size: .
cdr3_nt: TGTGCCATCCCGCATTGGCGGGGGGGCGGCGCAGATACGCAGTATTTT
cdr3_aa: CAIPHWRGGGADTQYF

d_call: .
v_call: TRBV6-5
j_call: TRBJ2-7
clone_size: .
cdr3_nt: TGTGCCAGCACCAGGGACTCCTACGAGCAGTACTTC
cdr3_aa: CASTRDSYEQYF

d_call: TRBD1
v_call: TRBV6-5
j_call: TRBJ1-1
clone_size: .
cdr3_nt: TGTGCCAGCAGTTACTCGATTTGGACAGGGAACACTGAAGCTTTCTTT
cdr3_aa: CASSYSIWTGNTEAFF

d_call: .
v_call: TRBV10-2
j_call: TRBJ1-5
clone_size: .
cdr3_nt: TGCGCCAGCAAAGGGGCCCAGAATCAGCCCCAGCATTTT
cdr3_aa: CASKGAQNQPQHF

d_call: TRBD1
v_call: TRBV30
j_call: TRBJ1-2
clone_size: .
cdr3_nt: TGTGCCTGGAGTGTACTTGGCAGGGGGGAGTATGGCTACACCTTC
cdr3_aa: CAWSVLGRGEYGYTF

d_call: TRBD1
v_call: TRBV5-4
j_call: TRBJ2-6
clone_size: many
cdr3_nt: TGTGCCAGCAGCTTAAGGGGGACAGCCTTTAATTCTGGGGCCAACGTCCTGACTTTC
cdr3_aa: CASSLRGTAFNSGANVLTF

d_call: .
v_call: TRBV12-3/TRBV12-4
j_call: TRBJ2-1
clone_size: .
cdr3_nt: TGTGCCAGCAGCCCGACGGGGAATGAGCAGTTCTTC
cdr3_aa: CASSPTGNEQFF

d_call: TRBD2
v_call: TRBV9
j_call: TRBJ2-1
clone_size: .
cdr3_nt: TGTGCCAGCAGCGTAGGGCTAGCGGGAGGCTCCTACAATGAGCAGTTCTTC
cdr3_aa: CASSVGLAGGSYNEQFF

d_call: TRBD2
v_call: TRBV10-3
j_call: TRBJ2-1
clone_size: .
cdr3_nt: TGTGCCATCAGTGAGTCCACTAGCGATGAGCAGTTCTTC
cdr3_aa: CAISESTSDEQFF

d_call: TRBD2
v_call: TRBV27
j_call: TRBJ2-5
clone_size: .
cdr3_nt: TGTGCCAGCAGTTTAGTTTTTGGTGCTAGCGGGACAAGGGAGACCCAGTACTTC
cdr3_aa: CASSLVFGASGTRETQYF

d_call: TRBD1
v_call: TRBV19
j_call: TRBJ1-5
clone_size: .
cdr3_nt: TGTGCCAGTAGTATAGCCGGATCACAGGGGCTGCAGCCCCAGCATTTT
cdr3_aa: CASSIAGSQGLQPQHF

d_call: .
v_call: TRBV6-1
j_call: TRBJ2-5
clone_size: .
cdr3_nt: TGTGCCAGCAGTGACGGACTGAGGGCCCAGTACTTC
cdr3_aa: CASSDGLRAQYF

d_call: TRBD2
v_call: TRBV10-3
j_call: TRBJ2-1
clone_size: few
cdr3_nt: TGTGCCACCGGACTAGCGGGGGGCAATGAGCAGTTCTTC
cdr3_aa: CATGLAGGNEQFF

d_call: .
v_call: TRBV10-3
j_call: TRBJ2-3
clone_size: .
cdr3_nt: TGTGCCATCAGTGAGTGGGACATAAGCACAGATACGCAGTATTTT
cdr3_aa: CAISEWDISTDTQYF

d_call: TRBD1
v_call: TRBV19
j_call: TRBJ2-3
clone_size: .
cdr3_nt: TGTGCCAGTAGTATATTGGTGACAGGGGCAGATACGCAGTATTTT
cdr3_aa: CASSILVTGADTQYF

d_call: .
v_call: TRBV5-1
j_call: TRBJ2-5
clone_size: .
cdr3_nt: TGCGCCAGCAGCTTAGGCCAGGGGGAGACCCAGTACTTC
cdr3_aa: CASSLGQGETQYF

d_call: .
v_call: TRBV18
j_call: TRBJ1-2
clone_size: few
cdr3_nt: TGTGCCAGCTCACCATCCGGACAAGATCTCTATGGCTACACCTTC
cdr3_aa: CASSPSGQDLYGYTF

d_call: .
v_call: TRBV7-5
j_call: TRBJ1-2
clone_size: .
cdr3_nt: TGTGCCAGAAGCCGTGGGACTTGTGGGGGCTACACCTTC
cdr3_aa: CARSRGTCGGYTF

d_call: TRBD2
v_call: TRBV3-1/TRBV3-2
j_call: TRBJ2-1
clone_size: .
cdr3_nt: TGTGCCAGCAGCGTCTCGACTAGCGGCGAGCAGTTCTTC
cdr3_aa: CASSVSTSGEQFF

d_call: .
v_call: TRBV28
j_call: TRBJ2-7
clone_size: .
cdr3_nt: TGTGCCAGCAGTTACAGGACCTACGAGCAGTACTTC
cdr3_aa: CASSYRTYEQYF